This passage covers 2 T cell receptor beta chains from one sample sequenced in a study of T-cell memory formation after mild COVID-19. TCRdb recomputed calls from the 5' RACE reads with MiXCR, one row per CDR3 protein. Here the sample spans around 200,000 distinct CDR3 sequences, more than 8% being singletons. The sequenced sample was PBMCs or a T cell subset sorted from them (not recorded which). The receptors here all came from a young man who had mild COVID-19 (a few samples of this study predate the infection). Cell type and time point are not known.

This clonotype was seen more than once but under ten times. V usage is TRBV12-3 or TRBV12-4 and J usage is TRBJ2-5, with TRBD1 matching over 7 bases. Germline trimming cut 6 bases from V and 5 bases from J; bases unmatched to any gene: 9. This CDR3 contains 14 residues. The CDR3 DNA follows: TGTGCCAGCAGCCGCGGACAGGTTCAGGAGACCCAGTACTTC. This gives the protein CASSRGQVQETQYF.

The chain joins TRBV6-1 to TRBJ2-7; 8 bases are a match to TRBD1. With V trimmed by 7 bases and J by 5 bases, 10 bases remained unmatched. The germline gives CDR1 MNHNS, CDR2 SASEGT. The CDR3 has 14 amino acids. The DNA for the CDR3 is TGTGCCAGCACCCGAGGACAGGGATACCACGAGCAGTACTTC. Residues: CASTRGQGYHEQYF.